This is a list of T cell receptor beta chains from one sample in a study of T cell changes during pregnancy in multiple sclerosis. The assay was immunoSEQ multiplex PCR, and TCRdb's table has in-frame clones only and misses some. The data contain about 46,000 clones, roughly 93% of them singletons. The sample consisted of CD8+ T cells from peripheral blood mononuclear cells, taken after pregnancy. These receptors all stem from a female donor with multiple sclerosis, enrolled in a pregnancy study. Each CDR3 is given with its conserved first and last residue.

v_gene | CDR3aa
TRBV27 | CASSLTGTSGGRQYF
TRBV6-4 | CASSDSGTGGGYTF
TRBV27 | CASSLRAPGQEQYF
TRBV6-1 | CASSEALWTGVETQYF
TRBV29-1 | CSVEALGQGTEAFF
TRBV2 | CASRRTGGLLETQYF
TRBV11-2 | CASSTAPGTEGLGEQYF
TRBV27 | CASRLRGGATDEQFF
TRBV7-9 | CASSATGGNQPQHF
TRBV6-5 | CASSTTGFGELFF
TRBV7-3 | CASRGTGVNSPLHF
TRBV10-2 | CASSERGTSYKETQYF
TRBV27 | CASRQVWGDYNEQFF
TRBV4-3 | CASSPSGLAGAYEQYF
TRBV4-3 | CASSQDSAGGKDEQYF
TRBV5-5 | CASSGTASYEQYF
TRBV9 | CASSPPGPPYEQYF
TRBV9 | CASSVGLGANTEAFF
TRBV6-5 | CASSYHLGTDNTEAFF
TRBV19 | CASSIATQWRGEQFF
TRBV6-1 | CASTTTGYGTDTQYF
TRBV7-3 | CASQTAGGPGDTQYF
TRBV14 | CASSQLTGDPEAFF
TRBV11-3 | CASSLGFSSAYEQYF
TRBV14 | CASSQGRGNEQYF
TRBV9 | CASSVDGSSDTQYF
TRBV4-3 | CASSQARSSYEQYF
TRBV4-3 | CASSLVFQDSSNEQFF
TRBV7-9 | CASSWTGEDQPQHF
TRBV7-9 | CASSLGGVNNYGYTF
TRBV7-9 | CASSSPMGQESSYEQYF
TRBV19 | CASSMILGGAYNEQFF
TRBV2 | CASTEGYYEQYF
TRBV5-1 | CASRKQGLAGSDTQYF
TRBV5-5 | CASSFSDSNNSPLHF
TRBV2 | CASSGSGGPDTDTQYF
TRBV2 | CASVKTGGSYEQYF
TRBV29-1 | CSVEEGRTSGSLNIQYF
TRBV14 | CASSQEGTGTEAFF
TRBV4-2 | CASSQRDSGGYEQYF
TRBV6-4 | CASSDSSGYNEQFF
TRBV6-1 | CASSEGGSGWFF
TRBV19 | CASSMTPNNEQFF
TRBV7-9 | CASSIRREIQETQYF
TRBV27 | CASRDRARTEAFF